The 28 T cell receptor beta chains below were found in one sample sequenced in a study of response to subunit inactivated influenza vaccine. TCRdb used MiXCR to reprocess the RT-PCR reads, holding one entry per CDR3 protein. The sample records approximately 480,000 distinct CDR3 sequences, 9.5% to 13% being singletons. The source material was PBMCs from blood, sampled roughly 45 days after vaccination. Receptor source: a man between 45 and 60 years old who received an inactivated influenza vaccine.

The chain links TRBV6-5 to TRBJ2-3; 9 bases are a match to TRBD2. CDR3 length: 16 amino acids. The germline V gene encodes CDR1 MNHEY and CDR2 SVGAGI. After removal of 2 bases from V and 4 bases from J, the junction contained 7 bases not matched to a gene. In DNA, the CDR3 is TGTGCCAGCAGTTACATTAGCGGGGGTGGGGCAGATACGCAGTATTTT. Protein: CASSYISGGGADTQYF.

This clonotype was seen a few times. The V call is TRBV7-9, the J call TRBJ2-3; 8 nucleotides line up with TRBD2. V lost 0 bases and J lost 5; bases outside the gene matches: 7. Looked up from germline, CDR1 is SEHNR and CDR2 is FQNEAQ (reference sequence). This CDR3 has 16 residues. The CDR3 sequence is CASSLAAAGARDTQYF. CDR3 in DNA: TGTGCCAGCAGCTTAGCGGCAGCGGGAGCGAGAGATACGCAGTATTTT.

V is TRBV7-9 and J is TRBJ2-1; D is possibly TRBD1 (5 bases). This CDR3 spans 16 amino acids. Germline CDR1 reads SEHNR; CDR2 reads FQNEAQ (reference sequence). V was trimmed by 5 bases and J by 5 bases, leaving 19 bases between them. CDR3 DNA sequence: TGTGCCAGCAGCGTACTACAGGTTACGTTGGACAATGAGCAGTTCTTC. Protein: CASSVLQVTLDNEQFF.

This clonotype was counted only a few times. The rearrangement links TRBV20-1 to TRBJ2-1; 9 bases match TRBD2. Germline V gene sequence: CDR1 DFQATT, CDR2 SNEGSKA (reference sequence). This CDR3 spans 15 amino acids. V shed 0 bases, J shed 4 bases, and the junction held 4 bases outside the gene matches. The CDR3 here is CSARDVSGGYNEQFF. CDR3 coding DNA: TGCAGTGCTAGAGATGTTAGCGGGGGATACAATGAGCAGTTCTTC.

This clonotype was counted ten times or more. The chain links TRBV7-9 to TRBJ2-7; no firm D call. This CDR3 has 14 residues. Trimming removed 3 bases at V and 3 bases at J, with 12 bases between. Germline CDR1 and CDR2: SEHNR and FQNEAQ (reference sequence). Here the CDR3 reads CASSLGLGGYEQYF. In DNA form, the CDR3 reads TGTGCCAGCAGCTTGGGCCTAGGTGGCTACGAGCAGTACTTC.

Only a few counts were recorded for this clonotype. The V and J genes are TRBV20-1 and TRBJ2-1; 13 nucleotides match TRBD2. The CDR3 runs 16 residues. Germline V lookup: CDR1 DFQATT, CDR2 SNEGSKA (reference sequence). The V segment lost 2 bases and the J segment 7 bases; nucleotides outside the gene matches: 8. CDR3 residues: CSARLRTSGGINEQFF. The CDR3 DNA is TGCAGTGCTAGACTCCGGACTAGCGGGGGTATAAATGAGCAGTTCTTC.

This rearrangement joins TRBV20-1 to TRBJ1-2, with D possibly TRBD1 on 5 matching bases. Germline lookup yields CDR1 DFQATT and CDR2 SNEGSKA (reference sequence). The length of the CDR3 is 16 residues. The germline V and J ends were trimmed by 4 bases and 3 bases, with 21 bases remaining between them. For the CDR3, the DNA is TGCAGTGCTACCCCGTACGGGGGAAAAAGCTACTATGGCTACACCTTC. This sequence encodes CSATPYGGKSYYGYTF.

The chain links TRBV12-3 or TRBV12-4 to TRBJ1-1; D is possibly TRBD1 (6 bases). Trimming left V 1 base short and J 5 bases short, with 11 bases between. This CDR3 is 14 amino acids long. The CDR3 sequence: CASSLGAGETEAFF. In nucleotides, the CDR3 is TGTGCCAGCAGTTTAGGGGCAGGGGAAACTGAAGCTTTCTTT.

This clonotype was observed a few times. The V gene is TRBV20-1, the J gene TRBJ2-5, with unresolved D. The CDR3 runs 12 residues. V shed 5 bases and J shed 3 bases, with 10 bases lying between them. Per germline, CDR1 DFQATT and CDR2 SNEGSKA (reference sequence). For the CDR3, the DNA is TGCAGTGCTCAAGGACGGAAAGAGACCCAGTACTTC. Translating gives CSAQGRKETQYF.

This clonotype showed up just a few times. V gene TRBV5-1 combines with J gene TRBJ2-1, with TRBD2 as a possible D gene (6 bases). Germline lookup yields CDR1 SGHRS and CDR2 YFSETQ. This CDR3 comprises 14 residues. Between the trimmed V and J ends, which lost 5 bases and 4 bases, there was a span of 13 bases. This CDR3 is CASREVAEYNEQFF. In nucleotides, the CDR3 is TGCGCCAGCAGGGAGGTAGCGGAGTACAATGAGCAGTTCTTC.

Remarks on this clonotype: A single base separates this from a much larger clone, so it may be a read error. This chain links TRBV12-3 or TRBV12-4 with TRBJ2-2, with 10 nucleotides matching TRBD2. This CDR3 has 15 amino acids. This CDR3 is CASSQRGGQVGELVF. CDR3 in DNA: TGTGCCAGCAGTCAGCGGGGGGGCCAGGTCGGGGAGCTGGTTTTT.

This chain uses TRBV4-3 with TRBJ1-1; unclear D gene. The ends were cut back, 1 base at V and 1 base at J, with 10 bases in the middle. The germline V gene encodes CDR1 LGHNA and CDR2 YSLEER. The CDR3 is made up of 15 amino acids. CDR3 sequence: CASSQGAPENTEAFF. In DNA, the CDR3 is TGCGCCAGCAGCCAAGGGGCCCCGGAGAACACTGAAGCTTTCTTT.

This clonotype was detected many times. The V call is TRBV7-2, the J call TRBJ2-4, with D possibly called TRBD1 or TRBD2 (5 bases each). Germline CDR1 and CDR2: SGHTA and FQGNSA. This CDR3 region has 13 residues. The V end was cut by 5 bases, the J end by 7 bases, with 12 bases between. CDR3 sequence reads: CASSPGTANIQYF. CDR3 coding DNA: TGTGCCAGCAGCCCAGGGACGGCGAACATTCAGTACTTC.

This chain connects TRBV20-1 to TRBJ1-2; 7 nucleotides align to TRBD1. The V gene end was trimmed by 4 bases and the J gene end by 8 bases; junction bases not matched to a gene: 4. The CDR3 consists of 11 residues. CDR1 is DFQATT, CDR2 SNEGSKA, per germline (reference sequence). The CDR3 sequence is CSAITGDGYTF. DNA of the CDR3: TGCAGTGCTATTACAGGGGACGGCTACACCTTC.

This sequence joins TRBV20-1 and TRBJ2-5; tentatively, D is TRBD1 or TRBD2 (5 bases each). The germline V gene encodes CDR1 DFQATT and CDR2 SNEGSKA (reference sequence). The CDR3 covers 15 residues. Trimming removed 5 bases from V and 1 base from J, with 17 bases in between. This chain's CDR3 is CSAAPVRDLQETQYF. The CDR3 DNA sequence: TGCAGTGCTGCGCCCGTCCGGGACCTCCAAGAGACCCAGTACTTC.

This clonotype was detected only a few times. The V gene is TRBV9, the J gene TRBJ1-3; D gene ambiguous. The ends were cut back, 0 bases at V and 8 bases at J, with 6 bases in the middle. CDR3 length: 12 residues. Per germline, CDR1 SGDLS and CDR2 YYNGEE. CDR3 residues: CASSVASDTIYF. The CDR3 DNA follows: TGTGCCAGCAGCGTAGCATCGGACACCATATATTTT.

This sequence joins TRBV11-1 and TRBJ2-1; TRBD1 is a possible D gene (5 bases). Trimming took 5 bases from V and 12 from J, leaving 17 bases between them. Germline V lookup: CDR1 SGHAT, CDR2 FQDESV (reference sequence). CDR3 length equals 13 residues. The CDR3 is CASSPIRGWGQFF. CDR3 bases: TGTGCCAGCAGCCCTATTAGGGGCTGGGGGCAGTTCTTC.

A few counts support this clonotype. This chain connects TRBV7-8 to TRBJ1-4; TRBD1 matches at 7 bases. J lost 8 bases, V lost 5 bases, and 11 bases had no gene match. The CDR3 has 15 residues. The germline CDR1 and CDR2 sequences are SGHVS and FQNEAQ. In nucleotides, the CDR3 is TGTGCCAGCAGCAAAACAGACAGGGTCAGAGAAAAACTGTTTTTT. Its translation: CASSKTDRVREKLFF.

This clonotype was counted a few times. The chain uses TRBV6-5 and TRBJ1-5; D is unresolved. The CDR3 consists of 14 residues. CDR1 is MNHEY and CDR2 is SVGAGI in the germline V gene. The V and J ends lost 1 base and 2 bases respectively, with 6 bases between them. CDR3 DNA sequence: TGTGCCAGCAGTTACTATGATGGCAATCAGCCCCAGCATTTT. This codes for CASSYYDGNQPQHF.

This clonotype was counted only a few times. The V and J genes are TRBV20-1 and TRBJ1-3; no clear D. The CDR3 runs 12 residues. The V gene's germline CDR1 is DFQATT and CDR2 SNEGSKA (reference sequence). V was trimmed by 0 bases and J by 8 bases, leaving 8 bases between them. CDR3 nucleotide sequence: TGCAGTGCTAGAGATCCCGCTGACACCATATATTTT. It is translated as CSARDPADTIYF.

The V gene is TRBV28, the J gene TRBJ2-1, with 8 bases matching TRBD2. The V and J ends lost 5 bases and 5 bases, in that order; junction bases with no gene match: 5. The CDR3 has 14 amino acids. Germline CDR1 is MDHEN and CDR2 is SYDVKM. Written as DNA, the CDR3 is TGTGCCAGCAGTCCACTAGCGGTGGACAATGAGCAGTTCTTC. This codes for CASSPLAVDNEQFF. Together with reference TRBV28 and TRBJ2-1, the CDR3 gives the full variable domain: DVKVTQSSRYLVKRTGEKVFLECVQDMDHENMFWYRQDPGLGLRLIYFSYDVKMKEKGDIPEGYSVSREKKERFSLILESASTNQTSMYLCASSPLAVDNEQFFGPGTRLTVL.

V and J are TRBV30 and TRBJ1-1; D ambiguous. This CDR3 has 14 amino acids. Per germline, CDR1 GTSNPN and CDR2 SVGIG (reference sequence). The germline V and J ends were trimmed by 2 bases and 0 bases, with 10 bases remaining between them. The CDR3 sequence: CAWSKVSMNTEAFF. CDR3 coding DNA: TGTGCCTGGAGTAAAGTCTCCATGAACACTGAAGCTTTCTTT. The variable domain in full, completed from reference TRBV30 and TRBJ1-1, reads SQTIHQWPATLVQPVGSPLSLECTVEGTSNPNLYWYRQAAGRGLQLLFYSVGIGQISSEVPQNLSASRPQDRQFILSSKKLLLSDSGFYLCAWSKVSMNTEAFFGQGTRLTVV.

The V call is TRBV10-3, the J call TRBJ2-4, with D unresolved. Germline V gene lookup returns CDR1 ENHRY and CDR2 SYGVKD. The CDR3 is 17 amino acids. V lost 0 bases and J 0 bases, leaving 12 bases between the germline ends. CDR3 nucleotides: TGTGCCATCAGTGAGTCACTTACGAACCTAGCCAAAAACATTCAGTACTTC. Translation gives CAISESLTNLAKNIQYF.

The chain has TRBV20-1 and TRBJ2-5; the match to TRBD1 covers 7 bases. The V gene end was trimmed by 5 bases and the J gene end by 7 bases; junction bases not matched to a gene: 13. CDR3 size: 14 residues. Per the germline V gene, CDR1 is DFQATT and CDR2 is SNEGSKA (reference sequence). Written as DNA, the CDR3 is TGCAGTGCTGGTGCCCGGGACAGCCTTTTGACCCAGTACTTC. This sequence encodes CSAGARDSLLTQYF.

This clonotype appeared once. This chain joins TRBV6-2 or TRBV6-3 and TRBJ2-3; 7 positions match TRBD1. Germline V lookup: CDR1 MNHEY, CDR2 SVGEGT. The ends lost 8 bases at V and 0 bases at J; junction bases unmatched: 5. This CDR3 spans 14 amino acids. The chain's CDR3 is CASAFRGSTDTQYF. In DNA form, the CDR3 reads TGTGCCAGCGCATTCAGGGGGAGCACAGATACGCAGTATTTT.

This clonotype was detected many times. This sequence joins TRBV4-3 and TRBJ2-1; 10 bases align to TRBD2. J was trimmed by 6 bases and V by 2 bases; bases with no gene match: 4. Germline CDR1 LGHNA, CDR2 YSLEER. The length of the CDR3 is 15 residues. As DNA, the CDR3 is TGCGCCAGCAGCCAATACAGCGGGAGGGCCAATGAGCAGTTCTTC. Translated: CASSQYSGRANEQFF.

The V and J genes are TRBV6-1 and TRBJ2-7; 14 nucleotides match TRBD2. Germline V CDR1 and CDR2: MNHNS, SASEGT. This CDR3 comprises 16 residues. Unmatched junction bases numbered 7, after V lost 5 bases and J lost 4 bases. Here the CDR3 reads CASSKSGTSGSYEQYF. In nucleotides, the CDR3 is TGTGCCAGCAGTAAATCCGGGACTAGCGGGAGTTACGAGCAGTACTTC.

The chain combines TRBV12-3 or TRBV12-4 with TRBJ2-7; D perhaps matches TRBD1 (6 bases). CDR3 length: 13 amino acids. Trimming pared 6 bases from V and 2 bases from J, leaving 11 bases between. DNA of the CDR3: TGTGCCAGCAGACTGACAGGACCCTACGAGCAGTACTTC. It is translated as CASRLTGPYEQYF.